Presented here are 17 T cell receptor beta chains from one specimen sequenced in a study of identical twins. TCRdb re-called the 5' RACE reads through MiXCR, storing one row per CDR3 protein. The sample contains hundreds of thousands of distinct CDR3 sequences, about 8% of which appear only once. This sample was shared with a second study, whose subject was yellow fever vaccine responses in identical twins.

Sample: memory (CD45RO+) T cells sorted from blood. The receptors were gathered from a woman younger than 35 in good health.

In this sample, this clonotype turned up a few times. This sequence joins TRBV18 and TRBJ1-1; 8 positions agree with TRBD1. J was trimmed by 8 bases and V by 6 bases; bases with no gene match: 14. The CDR3 runs 15 residues. Per the germline V gene, CDR1 is KGHSH and CDR2 is LQKENI. The CDR3 bases are TGTGCCAGCTCCCGGGTCAGGGGGCCCCCCGAGGAAGCTTTCTTT. As protein: CASSRVRGPPEEAFF.

The chain couples TRBV10-3 to TRBJ2-1; D is undetermined. Germline CDR1 reads ENHRY; CDR2 reads SYGVKD. Trimming left V 2 bases short and J 9 bases short, with 14 bases between. CDR3 length: 14 residues. The CDR3 nucleotides read TGTGCCATCAGTGAGGACGAGAAAGTACTTGAGCAGTTCTTC. Its translation is CAISEDEKVLEQFF.

V and J are TRBV20-1 and TRBJ1-5, with 7 bases that match TRBD1. The germline CDR1 and CDR2 sequences are DFQATT and SNEGSKA (reference sequence). The CDR3 consists of 14 residues. J gave up 5 bases and V 5 bases, and 9 bases lay outside the gene matches. The CDR3 here is CSARLGTDYQPQHF. The CDR3 DNA follows: TGCAGTGCTCGCCTAGGGACAGATTATCAGCCCCAGCATTTT.

The chain has TRBV20-1 and TRBJ2-3; TRBD2 aligns across 9 bases. The ends lost 6 bases at V and 3 bases at J; junction bases unmatched: 7. The CDR3 is made up of 14 amino acids. Germline V gene lookup returns CDR1 DFQATT and CDR2 SNEGSKA (reference sequence). CDR3 sequence (DNA): TGCAGTGCCTCGTACGCGGGGGGGACAGATACGCAGTATTTT. Amino acids: CSASYAGGTDTQYF.

The table lists this clonotype with a few counts. The chain couples TRBV27 to TRBJ2-1; the match to TRBD1 covers 9 bases. CDR3 size: 16 residues. Germline trimming cut 2 bases from V and 2 bases from J; bases unmatched to any gene: 4. The germline V gene has CDR1 MNHEY and CDR2 SMNVEV (reference sequence). The CDR3 reads CASSLLRTGAYNEQFF. As DNA, the CDR3 is TGTGCCAGCAGTTTACTCCGGACAGGGGCCTACAATGAGCAGTTCTTC.

This clonotype has only a few counts. This chain joins TRBV9 and TRBJ2-5; 9 bases agree with TRBD1. The ends lost 4 bases at V and 5 bases at J; junction bases unmatched: 15. The CDR3 covers 17 residues. The germline V gene encodes CDR1 SGDLS and CDR2 YYNGEE. This CDR3 is CASSLWDRATTLETQYF. CDR3 in DNA: TGTGCCAGCAGCCTATGGGACAGGGCGACTACACTGGAGACCCAGTACTTC.

The gene calls are TRBV5-5 and TRBJ2-1, with D unclear. This CDR3 contains 16 residues. Germline CDR1 and CDR2: SGHKS and YYEKEE (reference sequence). V shed 1 base and J shed 2 bases, with 13 bases lying between them. In DNA form, the CDR3 reads TGTGCCAGCAGCTTGAAAGGTTTAGGTCCCTACAATGAGCAGTTCTTC. It encodes CASSLKGLGPYNEQFF.

This chain joins TRBV3-1 and TRBJ1-1; maybe TRBD1 (6 bases). Deletions cut 6 bases from V and 5 bases from J, with 13 bases between. CDR1 is LGHDT and CDR2 is YNNKEL in the germline V gene (reference sequence). The CDR3 contains 13 residues. CDR3 loop: CASSGGGRTEAFF. The DNA of the CDR3 is TGTGCCAGCAGTGGGGGGGGCCGGACTGAAGCTTTCTTT. The complete variable domain, with remaining parts taken from reference TRBV3-1 and TRBJ1-1, reads DTAVSQTPKYLVTQMGNDKSIKCEQNLGHDTMYWYKQDSKKFLKIMFSYNNKELIINETVPNRFSPKSPDKAHLNLHINSLELGDSAVYFCASSGGGRTEAFFGQGTRLTVV.

In this sample, this clonotype turned up many times. CDR3 sequence: CASRVRVTEAFF. In nucleotides, the CDR3 is TGTGCCAGCAGAGTCCGGGTCACTGAAGCTTTCTTT. The V call is TRBV12-3 or TRBV12-4, the J call TRBJ1-1, with D uncertain. There are 12 residues in the CDR3. V lost 6 bases to trimming and J lost 4 bases, with 9 bases between them.

This clonotype was seen many times. V is TRBV5-1 and J is TRBJ2-7; D tentatively reads TRBD1 or TRBD2 (6 bases each). V dropped 4 bases and J dropped 3 bases, with 17 bases sitting between them. The V gene's germline CDR1 is SGHRS and CDR2 YFSETQ. This CDR3 contains 15 residues. As DNA, the CDR3 is TGCGCCAGCAGCCTCGGAGGGGGTGGCGACTACGAGCAGTACTTC. Its translation is CASSLGGGGDYEQYF.

The table lists this clonotype with many counts. J is TRBJ2-5 and V is TRBV2, with 12 bases lining up with TRBD2. Germline CDR1 reads SNHLY; CDR2 reads FYNNEI. This CDR3 region has 15 residues. The ends lost 7 bases at V and 1 base at J; junction bases unmatched: 4. The CDR3 spells CASKGLAGIQETQYF. Here the CDR3 DNA reads TGTGCCAGCAAGGGACTAGCGGGCATCCAAGAGACCCAGTACTTC.

The table lists this clonotype with a few counts. The J gene is TRBJ1-1, the V gene TRBV9; D gene unclear. Germline CDR1 reads SGDLS; CDR2 reads YYNGEE. CDR3 length: 15 amino acids. Trimming took off 0 bases at V and 4 bases at J, with 13 bases between the two ends. The CDR3 protein is CASSVGVIGRTEAFF. The DNA for the CDR3 is TGTGCCAGCAGCGTAGGGGTCATTGGGCGCACTGAAGCTTTCTTT.

The chain employs TRBV6-2 or TRBV6-3 and TRBJ1-5, with D unresolved. The CDR3 is made up of 14 amino acids. V was trimmed by 2 bases and J by 4 bases, leaving 9 bases between them. The germline CDR1 and CDR2 sequences are MNHEY and SVGEGT. The CDR3 DNA reads as TGTGCCAGCAGTTACCCCGCGGAGAATCAGCCCCAGCATTTT. The encoded protein is CASSYPAENQPQHF.

The rearrangement joins TRBV3-1 to TRBJ2-1; D possibly uses TRBD1 or TRBD2 (7 bases each). The germline V gene has CDR1 LGHDT and CDR2 YNNKEL (reference sequence). The ends were cut back, 3 bases at V and 2 bases at J, with 14 bases in the middle. This CDR3 spans 16 amino acids. CDR3 DNA sequence: TGTGCCAGCAGCCACAGGGGGAGGGGTACCTACAATGAGCAGTTCTTC. It translates to CASSHRGRGTYNEQFF.

This clonotype was seen only a few times. The V call is TRBV2, the J call TRBJ2-7; D is unresolved. The CDR3 spans 13 residues. V lost 0 bases and J lost 4, with 7 bases in between. The germline V gene has CDR1 SNHLY and CDR2 FYNNEI. The CDR3 loop is CASSEAPHYEQYV. Here the CDR3 DNA reads TGTGCCAGCAGTGAAGCCCCCCATTACGAGCAGTACGTC.

This chain uses TRBV10-3 with TRBJ2-3; D gene unclear. The CDR3 is 15 residues long. The V end lost 5 bases, the J end lost 0 bases, and 12 bases lay between the germline ends. Germline lookup yields CDR1 ENHRY and CDR2 SYGVKD. CDR3 region: CAISFSDTSTDTQYF. The CDR3 nucleotides are TGTGCCATCAGTTTTTCAGATACTAGCACAGATACGCAGTATTTT.

This clonotype appeared many times. The chain is built from TRBV10-3 and TRBJ2-1; 9 nucleotides match TRBD2. Losses at the gene ends were 5 bases for V and 6 bases for J; bases not matched to a gene: 11. Germline assignment: CDR1 ENHRY and CDR2 SYGVKD. CDR3 length: 16 amino acids. DNA for the CDR3: TGTGCCATCAGTAAACTTCTAGCGGGATCTGGCAATGAGCAGTTCTTC. It yields the protein CAISKLLAGSGNEQFF.